What follows is one T cell receptor (beta chain) and its context. A single base separates this from a much larger clone, so it may be a read error. TCR beta rearrangements were amplified from peripheral blood genomic DNA. The CDR3 contains 12 residues. V gave up 0 bases and J gave up 12 bases, with 11 bases separating them. This entry belongs to a study of T cell repertoires in aging, cancer and after chemotherapy. Multiplex touch-down PCR with TRB-A/B primers amplified rearranged V-D-J TRB sequences. TCRdb called the multiplex PCR reads again in MiXCR, with one record for every CDR3 protein. This sample carries about 11,000 distinct CDR3 sequences, 30% of them seen once, and the ten largest clones take around 2%.

The chain links TRBV12-3 or TRBV12-4 to TRBJ1-2; D is ambiguous. Sequenced: blood. The sequence was collected from a human donor in good health. CDR3 DNA sequence: TGTGCCAGCAGTTTAGCCGGAGTAGACGACACCTTC. Translated: CASSLAGVDDTF.